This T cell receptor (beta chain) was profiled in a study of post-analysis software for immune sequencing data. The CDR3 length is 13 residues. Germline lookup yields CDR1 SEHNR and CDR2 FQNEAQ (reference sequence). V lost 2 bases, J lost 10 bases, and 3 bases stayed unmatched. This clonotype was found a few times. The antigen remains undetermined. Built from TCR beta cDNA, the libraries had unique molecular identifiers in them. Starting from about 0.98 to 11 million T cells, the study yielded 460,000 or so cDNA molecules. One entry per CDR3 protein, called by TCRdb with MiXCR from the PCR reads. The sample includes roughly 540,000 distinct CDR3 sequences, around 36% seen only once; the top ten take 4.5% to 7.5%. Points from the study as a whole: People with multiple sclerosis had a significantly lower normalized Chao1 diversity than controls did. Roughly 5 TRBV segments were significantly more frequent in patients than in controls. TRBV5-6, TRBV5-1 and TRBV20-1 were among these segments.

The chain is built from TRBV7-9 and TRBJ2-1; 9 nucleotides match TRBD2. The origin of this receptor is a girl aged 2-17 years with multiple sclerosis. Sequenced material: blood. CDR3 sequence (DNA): TGTGCCAGCAGCTTACTAGCGGGGAAAGAGCAGTTCTTC. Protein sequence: CASSLLAGKEQFF.